This passage covers 11 T cell receptor beta chains from one sample sequenced in a study of early T cells in non-severe SARS-CoV-2 infection. TCRdb processed the 5' RACE reads anew with MiXCR; each CDR3 protein has one entry. The profile covers fewer than 55,000 distinct CDR3 sequences, with around 8.4% appearing a single time and under 5% taken by the ten largest. Sequencing was carried out using whole blood. These receptors were taken from an adult who was a healthcare worker with PCR-confirmed SARS-CoV-2 infection or an uninfected control (not recorded which).

The chain carries TRBV19 and TRBJ2-2, with 9 bases fitting TRBD1. Trimming removed 7 bases from V and 4 bases from J; junction bases left unmatched: 4. Germline loops: CDR1 LNHDA, CDR2 SQIVND (reference sequence). This CDR3 region has 14 residues. The CDR3 spells CASTRTGVTGELFF. The CDR3 region has the DNA TGTGCCAGTACGCGGACAGGGGTCACCGGGGAGCTGTTTTTT.

The table lists this clonotype with many counts. V and J are TRBV27 and TRBJ1-1; D ambiguous. This CDR3 region has 15 residues. V was trimmed by 2 bases and J by 0 bases, leaving 10 bases between them. The germline gives CDR1 MNHEY, CDR2 SMNVEV (reference sequence). CDR3 nucleotides: TGTGCCAGCAGTTTAAGTCCGGGAATGAACACTGAAGCTTTCTTT. This translates into CASSLSPGMNTEAFF.

This clonotype was seen ten or more times. J is TRBJ1-2 and V is TRBV3-1; a weak D match, TRBD1 (6 bases). Germline lookup yields CDR1 LGHDT and CDR2 YNNKEL (reference sequence). Between the trimmed V and J ends, which lost 0 bases and 5 bases, there was a span of 16 bases. The CDR3 has 16 amino acids. The CDR3 nucleotides are TGTGCCAGCAGCCAAGATAGCGGACAGCCATCTTATGGCTACACCTTC. Translating it yields CASSQDSGQPSYGYTF. Variable domain in full (rest from reference TRBV3-1 and TRBJ1-2): DTAVSQTPKYLVTQMGNDKSIKCEQNLGHDTMYWYKQDSKKFLKIMFSYNNKELIINETVPNRFSPKSPDKAHLNLHINSLELGDSAVYFCASSQDSGQPSYGYTFGSGTRLTVV.

This clonotype was found a few times. The V gene is TRBV5-1, the J gene TRBJ2-6; no clear D. Per the germline V gene, CDR1 is SGHRS and CDR2 is YFSETQ. CDR3 length: 14 amino acids. V lost 6 bases, J lost 0 bases, and 7 bases lay in between. CDR3 DNA: TGCGCCAGCACAATGGCCTCTGGGGCCAACGTCCTGACTTTC. This translates into CASTMASGANVLTF.

The chain uses TRBV6-2 or TRBV6-3 and TRBJ2-2, with D possibly being TRBD1 or TRBD2 (5 bases each). The CDR3 sequence is 14 residues long. The V end was cut by 5 bases, the J end by 5 bases, with 12 bases between. Germline values: CDR1 MNHEY, CDR2 SVGEGT. The CDR3 DNA sequence: TGTGCCAGCAGTCGGGGCTTTGCAACCGGGGAGCTGTTTTTT. This translates into CASSRGFATGELFF.

This clonotype was recorded at least ten times. The rearrangement uses TRBV6-2 or TRBV6-3 and TRBJ2-3; D remains ambiguous. The V end lost 5 bases, the J end lost 6 bases, and 9 bases lay between the germline ends. Germline CDR1 reads MNHEY; CDR2 reads SVGEGT. This CDR3 has 12 residues. Here the CDR3 reads CASSPTWDTQYF. The CDR3 DNA follows: TGTGCCAGCAGTCCAACATGGGATACGCAGTATTTT.

In its sample, this clonotype was seen many times. V usage is TRBV18 and J usage is TRBJ2-7; D is perhaps TRBD1 (5 bases). The CDR3 extends over 14 amino acids. V was shortened by 3 bases and J by 1 base, with 10 bases between the two germline ends. Germline CDR1 is KGHSH and CDR2 is LQKENI. The CDR3 is CASSPGAYSYEQYF. The CDR3 bases are TGTGCCAGCTCACCTGGGGCCTATTCCTACGAGCAGTACTTC.

A few counts support this clonotype. CDR3: CASTKREQGLEQYF. CDR3 nucleotides: TGTGCCAGCACCAAGCGGGAACAGGGGTTGGAGCAGTACTTC. The chain couples TRBV7-9 to TRBJ2-7; D is tentatively TRBD1 or TRBD2 (7 bases each). Trimming took 7 bases from V and 7 from J, leaving 20 bases between them. The V gene's germline CDR1 is SEHNR and CDR2 FQNEAQ (reference sequence). This CDR3 has 14 residues.

The chain couples TRBV12-3 or TRBV12-4 to TRBJ2-2; TRBD1 agrees at 7 bases. V gave up 5 bases and J gave up 4 bases; unmatched junction bases: 7. The CDR3 sequence is 15 residues long. CDR3 bases: TGTGCCAGCAGTACCCGGGACAGAAGCACCGGGGAGCTGTTTTTT. This codes for CASSTRDRSTGELFF.

The chain carries TRBV5-1 and TRBJ2-3; D not resolved. The CDR3 is 14 amino acids. Germline V CDR1 and CDR2: SGHRS, YFSETQ. The V gene lost 4 bases and the J gene lost 5 bases, with 14 bases spanning the gap. CDR3 DNA sequence: TGCGCCAGCAGCCGGTCGCGACTTGGAGATACGCAGTATTTT. Residues: CASSRSRLGDTQYF.

The chain carries TRBV12-3 or TRBV12-4 and TRBJ2-7, with a weak D call TRBD2 (6 bases). CDR3 length equals 14 residues. The V end lost 5 bases, the J end lost 5 bases, and 16 bases lay between the germline ends. The CDR3 loop reads CASSPRGFMDEQYF. Here the CDR3 DNA reads TGTGCCAGCAGTCCCCGGGGGTTCATGGACGAGCAGTACTTC.